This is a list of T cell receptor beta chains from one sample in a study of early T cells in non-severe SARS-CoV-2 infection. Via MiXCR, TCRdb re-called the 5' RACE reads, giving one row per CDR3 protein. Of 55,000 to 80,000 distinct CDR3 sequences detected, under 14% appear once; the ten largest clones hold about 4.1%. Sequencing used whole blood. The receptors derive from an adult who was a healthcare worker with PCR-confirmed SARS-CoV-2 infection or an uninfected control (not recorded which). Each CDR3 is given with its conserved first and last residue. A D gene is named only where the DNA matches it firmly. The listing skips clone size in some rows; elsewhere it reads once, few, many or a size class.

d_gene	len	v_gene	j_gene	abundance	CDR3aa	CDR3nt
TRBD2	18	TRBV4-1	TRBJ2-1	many	CASSQDRIAGIGYNEQFF	TGCGCCAGCAGCCAAGATCGAATAGCGGGGATCGGCTACAATGAGCAGTTCTTC
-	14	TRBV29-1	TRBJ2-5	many	CSVSSGGRGVTQYF	TGCAGCGTTTCATCCGGGGGCAGGGGAGTAACTCAGTACTTC
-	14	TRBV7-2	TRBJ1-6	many	CASSRVAGNSPLHF	TGTGCCAGCAGCCGGGTAGCGGGTAATTCACCCCTCCACTTT
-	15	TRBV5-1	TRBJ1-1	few	CASSLVSKGNTEAFF	TGCGCCAGCAGCTTGGTGTCGAAGGGGAACACTGAAGCTTTCTTT
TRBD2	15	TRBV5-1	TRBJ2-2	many	CASSWSGRADGELFF	TGCGCCAGCAGTTGGAGCGGGAGGGCCGACGGGGAGCTGTTTTTT
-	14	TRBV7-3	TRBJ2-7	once	CASSPQASSYEQYF	TGTGCCAGCAGCCCGCAGGCGAGCTCCTACGAGCAGTACTTC
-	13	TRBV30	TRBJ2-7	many	CAWSVRIEYEQYF	TGTGCCTGGAGTGTACGGATAGAATACGAGCAGTACTTC
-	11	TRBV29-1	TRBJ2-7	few	CSVVGGGLQYF	TGCAGCGTAGTGGGGGGAGGTTTGCAGTACTTC
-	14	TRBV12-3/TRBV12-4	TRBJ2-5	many	CASSFGGTVETQYF	TGTGCCAGCAGTTTCGGGGGGACAGTGGAGACCCAGTACTTC
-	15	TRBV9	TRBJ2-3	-	CASSDNVASADTQYF	TGTGCCAGCAGCGACAATGTTGCTAGCGCAGATACGCAGTATTTT
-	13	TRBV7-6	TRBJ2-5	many	CASRMVDLGTQYF	TGTGCCAGCAGGATGGTGGATCTCGGGACCCAGTACTTC
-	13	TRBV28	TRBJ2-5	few	CASNSGSVETQYF	TGTGCCAGCAATTCGGGGAGCGTAGAGACCCAGTACTTC
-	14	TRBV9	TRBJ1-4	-	CASSERATNEKLFF	TGTGCCAGCAGCGAAAGGGCAACTAATGAAAAACTGTTTTTT
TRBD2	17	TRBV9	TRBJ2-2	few	CASSVERLAGGTGELFF	TGTGCCAGCAGCGTAGAAAGGCTAGCGGGTGGGACCGGGGAGCTGTTTTTT
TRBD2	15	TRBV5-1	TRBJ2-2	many	CASWLAGGRTGELFF	TGCGCCAGCTGGCTAGCGGGAGGAAGGACCGGGGAGCTGTTTTTT
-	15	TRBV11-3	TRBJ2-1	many	CASSFGARGWNEQFF	TGTGCCAGCAGCTTCGGGGCCAGGGGTTGGAATGAGCAGTTCTTC
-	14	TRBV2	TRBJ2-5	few	CASSDWAIQETQYF	TGTGCCAGCAGTGATTGGGCTATCCAAGAGACCCAGTACTTC
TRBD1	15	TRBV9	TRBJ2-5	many	CASSPGTGSFGTQYF	TGTGCCAGCAGCCCAGGGACAGGGTCGTTCGGGACCCAGTACTTC
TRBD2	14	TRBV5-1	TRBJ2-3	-	CASSPAGAGVTQYF	TGCGCCAGCAGCCCAGCGGGAGCCGGAGTTACGCAGTATTTT
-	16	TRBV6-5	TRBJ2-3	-	CASSYSPEDLPDTQYF	TGTGCCAGCAGTTACTCCCCGGAGGACCTACCGGATACGCAGTATTTT